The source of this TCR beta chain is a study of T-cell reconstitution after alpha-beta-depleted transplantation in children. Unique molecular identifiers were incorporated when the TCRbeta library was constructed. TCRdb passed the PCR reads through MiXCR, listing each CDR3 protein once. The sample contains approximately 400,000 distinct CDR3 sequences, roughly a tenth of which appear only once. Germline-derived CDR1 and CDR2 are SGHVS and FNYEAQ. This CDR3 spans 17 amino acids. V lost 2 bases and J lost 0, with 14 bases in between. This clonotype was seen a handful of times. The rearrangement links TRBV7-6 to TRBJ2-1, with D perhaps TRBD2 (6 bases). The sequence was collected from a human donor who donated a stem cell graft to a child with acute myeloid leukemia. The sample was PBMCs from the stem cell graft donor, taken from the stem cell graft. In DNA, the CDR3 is TGTGCCAGCAGCTTACTTTTAGCGGAGAGCTCCTACAATGAGCAGTTCTTC. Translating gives CASSLLLAESSYNEQFF.